Given below is one TCR beta chain in context. Its antigen is undetermined. The data are from a study of T cells in tuberculosis. Looking at the study overall: A South African cohort included IGRA-negative adolescents, latently infected IGRA-positive adolescents and adults with active tuberculosis.

Clones were read by immunoSEQ multiplex PCR, and TCRdb kept only the in-frame ones, dropping some. The repertoire holds about 43,000 clones, with roughly 94% as singletons. V was clipped by 3 bases and J by 6 bases, with 18 bases between them. In germline, CDR1 is MRHNA, CDR2 SNTAGT. The CDR3 is made up of 15 amino acids. Points from the study as a whole: The TCR-beta difference was not significant; alpha differences partly reflected length.

The specimen sequenced was PBMCs. This clonotype was sampled from a donor aged 10-29 years with latent tuberculosis or without tuberculosis infection. Some clones in this sample may be carry-over from other donors' samples. The J gene is TRBJ2-7, the V gene TRBV6-4; D is perhaps TRBD1 (7 bases). The CDR3 loop reads CASSELGGGASEQYF. The CDR3 nucleotides read TGTGCCAGCAGTGAACTTGGAGGGGGCGCTTCCGAGCAGTACTTC.